This TCR beta chain was identified in a study of blood T cell repertoires in COVID-19. This clone was seen a handful of times. CDR3 length: 12 residues. V was pared by 1 base and J by 4 bases, with 4 bases between. Per germline, CDR1 MDHEN and CDR2 SYDVKM. This table comes from immunoSEQ multiplex PCR, and its TCRdb copy is limited to in-frame clones, with some not included. Among about 130,000 clones, approximately 84% were seen once, and the ten largest hold roughly 45%. This TCR was sampled from a human donor in a cohort sampled during active COVID-19. The genes are TRBV28 and TRBJ1-2; the D is unclear. Sequencing was carried out using peripheral blood. The CDR3: CASSLSGYGYTF. CDR3 sequence (DNA): TGTGCCAGCAGTTTATCCGGCTATGGCTACACCTTC.